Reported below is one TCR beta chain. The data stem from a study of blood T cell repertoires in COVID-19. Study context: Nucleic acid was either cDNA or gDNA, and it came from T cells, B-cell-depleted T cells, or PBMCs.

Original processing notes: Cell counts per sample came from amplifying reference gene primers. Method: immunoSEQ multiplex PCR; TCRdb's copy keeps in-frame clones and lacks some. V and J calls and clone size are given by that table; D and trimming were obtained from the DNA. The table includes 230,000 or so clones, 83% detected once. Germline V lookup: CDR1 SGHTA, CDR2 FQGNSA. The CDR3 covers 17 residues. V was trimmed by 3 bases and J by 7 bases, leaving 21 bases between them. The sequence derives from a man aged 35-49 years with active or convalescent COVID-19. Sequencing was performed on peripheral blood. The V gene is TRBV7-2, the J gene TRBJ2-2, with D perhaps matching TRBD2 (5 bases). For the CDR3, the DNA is TGTGCCAGCAGCTTCGTTGGTGGTGTCGGGGTCCACGGGGAGCTGTTTTTT. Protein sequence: CASSFVGGVGVHGELFF.